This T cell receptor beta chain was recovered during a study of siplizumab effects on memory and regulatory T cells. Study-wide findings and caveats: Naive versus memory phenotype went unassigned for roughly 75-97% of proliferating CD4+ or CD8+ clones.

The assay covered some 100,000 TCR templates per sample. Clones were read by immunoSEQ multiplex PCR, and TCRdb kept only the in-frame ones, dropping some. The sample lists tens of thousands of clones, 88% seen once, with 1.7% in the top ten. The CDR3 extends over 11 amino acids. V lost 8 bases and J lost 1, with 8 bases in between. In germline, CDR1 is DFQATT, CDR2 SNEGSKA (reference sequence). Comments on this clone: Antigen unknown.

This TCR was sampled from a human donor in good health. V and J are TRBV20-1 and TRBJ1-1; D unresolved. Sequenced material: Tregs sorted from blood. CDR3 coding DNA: TGCAGTCCCGCAAGGAACACTGAAGCTTTCTTT. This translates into CSPARNTEAFF.